This TCR beta chain stems from a study of preoperative IRX-2 immunotherapy in early breast cancer. Germline V lookup: CDR1 SGHKS, CDR2 YYEKEE (reference sequence). CDR3 length: 13 residues. Trimming cost V 1 base and J 9 bases, with 8 bases left between them. The treatment: preoperative locoregional IRX-2 cytokine immunotherapy. Sequencing used immunoSEQ multiplex PCR; TCRdb keeps in-frame clones, though not all of them. Counted here are about 24,000 clones, around 90% occurring once; the ten biggest clones make up approximately 30%. This rearrangement joins TRBV5-5 to TRBJ1-6, with D unclear. This clonotype was obtained from a human donor with breast cancer. This material consisted of tumor tissue, taken after IRX-2 immunotherapy. CDR3 nucleotides: TGTGCCAGCAGCTTGCCCGGGCCTTCACCCCTCCACTTT. As protein: CASSLPGPSPLHF.